This is a list of T cell receptor beta chains from one sample in a study of OX40 agonist ivuxolimab in advanced cancers. Repertoires were generated with immunoSEQ multiplex PCR, while TCRdb's copy carries only in-frame clones and drops some. The sample lists 35,000 to 45,000 clones; 82% were seen once. This sample comprised CD4+ or CD8+ T cells sorted from blood, obtained in a trial of the OX40 agonist ivuxolimab. The receptors were sampled from an adult with an advanced solid tumor such as melanoma, head and neck, liver or kidney cancer. Each CDR3 is given with its conserved first and last residue. D genes are given only for firm matches. Clone size is not always given. Where it is, it says once, few, many or a class for expanded clones.

J	V	D	size	DNA	CDR3
TRBJ2-7	TRBV5-4	TRBD1	NA	TGTGCCAGCAGCCTCGGACAGGACCCTTCTTACTACGAGCAGTACTTC	CASSLGQDPSYYEQYF
TRBJ1-1	TRBV7-2	NA	NA	TGTGCCAGCAGCTTATCCGGGAGCACTGAAGCTTTCTTT	CASSLSGSTEAFF
TRBJ1-2	TRBV28	TRBD1	NA	TGTGCCAGCAGTTCGGACAGGGGGCTACGTGGCTACACCTTC	CASSSDRGLRGYTF
TRBJ2-1	TRBV27	NA	NA	TGTGCCAGCAGTTTATCGGGGAGCTACTCCTACAATGAGCAGTTCTTC	CASSLSGSYSYNEQFF
TRBJ2-7	TRBV5-1	TRBD1	NA	TGCGCCAGCAGCTTTCCGGGACAGGGGGACGAGCAGTACTTC	CASSFPGQGDEQYF
TRBJ2-1	TRBV6-1	NA	NA	TGTGCCAGCAGTGAAATAAGCGATGAGCAGTTCTTC	CASSEISDEQFF
TRBJ2-2	TRBV7-9	TRBD1	once	TGTGCCAGCAGCATAACAGGGGGCGCGGCCGGGGAGCTGTTTTTT	CASSITGGAAGELFF
TRBJ1-2	TRBV25-1	NA	NA	TGTGCCAGCAGGGGGGCTAACTATGGCTACACCTTC	CASRGANYGYTF
TRBJ2-2	TRBV7-8	NA	NA	TGTGCCAATCCAGAGAACACCGGGGAGCTGTTTTTT	CANPENTGELFF
TRBJ1-1	TRBV9	NA	NA	TGTGCCAGCGGGTCGGGGCCGAACACTGAAGCTTTCTTT	CASGSGPNTEAFF
TRBJ2-1	TRBV30	NA	NA	TGTGCCTGGAGTGTACGGGGGGCTAGCTTCCGGAATGAGCAGTTCTTC	CAWSVRGASFRNEQFF
TRBJ1-4	TRBV9	NA	NA	TGTGCCAGCAGCGCCCGGGACGGGCCCTTTAATGAAAAACTGTTTTTT	CASSARDGPFNEKLFF
TRBJ1-1	TRBV6-6	NA	NA	TGTGCCAGCAAGATTGGGGTGGCCACTGAAGCTTTCTTT	CASKIGVATEAFF
TRBJ2-7	TRBV5-4	NA	NA	TGTGCCAGCAGCCCCTCCGGCGGGGACGTCTCCTACGAGCAGTACTTC	CASSPSGGDVSYEQYF
TRBJ1-1	TRBV19	TRBD1	once	TGTGCCAGTAGTATGGCGTTAGGGACAGGGGGCCCTGAAGCTTTCTTT	CASSMALGTGGPEAFF
TRBJ2-3	TRBV2	TRBD2	NA	TGTGCCAGCAGTGAAGTGCTAGCGGGGGACCGCACAGATACGCAGTATTTT	CASSEVLAGDRTDTQYF